A single sample is the source of the 27 T cell receptor beta chains below, sequenced in a study of cytomegalovirus exposure and HLA in healthy donors. The PCR made use of 60 Vbeta and 13 Jbeta primers. Generated by immunoSEQ multiplex PCR, the TCRdb table keeps only in-frame clones and is missing some. The table includes roughly 140,000 clones, over 75% detected once. The sequenced sample was PBMCs. Every receptor here comes from a woman in her 30s in good health and CMV-seronegative.

V is TRBV16 and J is TRBJ2-7; TRBD1 matches 11 bases. CDR3 length: 15 amino acids. V dropped 0 bases and J dropped 6; count of bases not matched to a gene: 4. In germline, CDR1 is KGHSY, CDR2 FQNENV. The CDR3 protein is CASSQSGQGVGEQYF. The CDR3 region has the DNA TGTGCCAGCAGCCAATCGGGACAGGGGGTAGGCGAGCAGTACTTC.

This chain links TRBV6-5 with TRBJ1-3; D call uncertain. In germline, CDR1 is MNHEY, CDR2 SVGAGI. V was clipped by 2 bases and J by 9 bases, with 11 bases between them. The CDR3 totals 13 residues. The CDR3 reads CASSYDTSSTIYF. CDR3 in DNA: TGTGCCAGCAGTTACGACACCTCCAGCACCATATATTTT.

V gene TRBV27 combines with J gene TRBJ1-1; D possibly corresponds to TRBD1 (5 bases). The V end lost 0 bases, the J end lost 2 bases, and 13 bases lay between the germline ends. CDR3 length equals 16 residues. CDR1 MNHEY and CDR2 SMNVEV come from the germline V gene (reference sequence). This CDR3 is CASSLSIQGFNTEAFF. As DNA, the CDR3 is TGTGCCAGCAGTTTATCGATTCAGGGTTTCAACACTGAAGCTTTCTTT.

This clone occurred once. The chain carries TRBV9 and TRBJ2-3; TRBD2 matches 8 bases. Per germline, CDR1 SGDLS and CDR2 YYNGEE. The CDR3 contains 16 residues. The trim removed 4 bases at V and 6 bases at J, leaving 13 bases unmatched. DNA of the CDR3: TGTGCCAGCAGCCCGAGCGGGGGAGCCTTCATGGATACGCAGTATTTT. It specifies CASSPSGGAFMDTQYF.

This chain joins TRBV2 and TRBJ1-2; perhaps TRBD1 as D (5 bases). In germline, CDR1 is SNHLY, CDR2 FYNNEI. Trimming pared 6 bases from V and 3 bases from J, leaving 17 bases between. The CDR3 spans 15 residues. This CDR3 is CASSGRGGNYYGYTF. The CDR3 DNA reads as TGTGCCAGCAGCGGAAGGGGAGGGAACTACTATGGCTACACCTTC.

This chain uses TRBV6-1 with TRBJ2-3, with D perhaps TRBD1 (6 bases). Germline V gene sequence: CDR1 MNHNS, CDR2 SASEGT. Trimming cost V 6 bases and J 5 bases, with 18 bases left between them. There are 15 residues in the CDR3. CDR3 DNA sequence: TGTGCCAGCAGGACCGGGACATCGGCAGGAGATACGCAGTATTTT. This codes for CASRTGTSAGDTQYF.

This clone was counted a single time. V and J are TRBV6-5 and TRBJ2-7; the match to TRBD1 covers 7 bases. V dropped 5 bases and J dropped 3; count of bases not matched to a gene: 10. Germline loops: CDR1 MNHEY, CDR2 SVGAGI. The CDR3 runs to 15 residues. For the CDR3, the DNA is TGTGCCAGCAGTACCCCCGGGACAGCCGTCTACGAGCAGTACTTC. Protein product: CASSTPGTAVYEQYF.

The chain employs TRBV6-5 and TRBJ2-1; D is undetermined. CDR3 length: 11 residues. From germline, CDR1 is MNHEY and CDR2 SVGAGI. Trimming left V 1 base short and J 9 bases short, with 4 bases between. The CDR3: CASSYYFEQFF. CDR3 coding DNA: TGTGCCAGCAGTTACTACTTTGAGCAGTTCTTC.

This clone was counted a few times. The CDR3 is CASTQSNQPQHF. CDR3 nucleotide sequence: TGTGCCAGTACCCAGAGCAATCAGCCCCAGCATTTT. The chain is built from TRBV19 and TRBJ1-5; D gene ambiguous. Germline CDR1 LNHDA, CDR2 SQIVND (reference sequence). The CDR3 totals 12 residues. Trimming cost V 7 bases and J 1 base, with 5 bases left between them.

V usage is TRBV6-4 and J usage is TRBJ1-1; TRBD1 is a possible D gene (6 bases). CDR1 and CDR2 (germline): MRHNA, SNTAGT. CDR3 length: 11 residues. V was clipped by 2 bases and J by 8 bases, with 6 bases between them. The CDR3 nucleotides are TGTGCCAGCAGTGACGGGGGCGAAGCTTTCTTT. The encoded protein is CASSDGGEAFF.

The chain uses TRBV13 and TRBJ2-7; the match to TRBD1 covers 10 bases. The CDR3 has 15 residues. V shed 1 base and J 1 base; nucleotides not matched to a gene: 1. Germline V gene sequence: CDR1 PRHDT, CDR2 FYEKMQ (reference sequence). CDR3: CASSLEGQGSYEQYF. The DNA for the CDR3 is TGTGCCAGCAGCTTAGAGGGACAGGGGTCCTACGAGCAGTACTTC.

The V and J genes are TRBV25-1 and TRBJ1-1; 10 bases map to TRBD1. J gave up 4 bases and V 6 bases, and 5 bases lay outside the gene matches. The V gene's germline CDR1 is MGHDK and CDR2 SYGVNS. This CDR3 has 14 amino acids. The CDR3: CASSLGQGGTEAFF. CDR3 nucleotide sequence: TGTGCCAGCAGCCTAGGACAGGGGGGCACTGAAGCTTTCTTT.

The chain uses TRBV10-3 and TRBJ1-3, with 8 bases lining up with TRBD1. Germline trimming cut 5 bases from V and 4 bases from J; bases unmatched to any gene: 7. The length of the CDR3 is 15 residues. Germline lookup yields CDR1 ENHRY and CDR2 SYGVKD. CDR3 coding DNA: TGTGCCATCAGTAGGACAGGGACATCAGGAAACACCATATATTTT. Protein: CAISRTGTSGNTIYF.

The chain employs TRBV4-1 and TRBJ1-5; 7 bases map to TRBD1. J was trimmed by 12 bases and V by 2 bases; bases with no gene match: 10. CDR1 is MGHRA, CDR2 YSYEKL, per germline. This CDR3 contains 14 residues. In DNA form, the CDR3 reads TGCGCCAGCAGCCAAACGAGGGGGCTCCTTCTCCAGCATTTT. This codes for CASSQTRGLLLQHF.

J is TRBJ2-1 and V is TRBV2; the D gene is possibly TRBD2 (6 bases). Germline loops: CDR1 SNHLY, CDR2 FYNNEI. The V end lost 5 bases, the J end lost 4 bases, and 9 bases lay between the germline ends. The CDR3 is 13 residues long. The CDR3 loop is CASSRGTYNEQFF. CDR3 DNA: TGTGCCAGCAGTCGCGGGACTTACAATGAGCAGTTCTTC. Filled out from reference TRBV2 and TRBJ2-1, the complete variable domain reads EPEVTQTPSHQVTQMGQEVILRCVPISNHLYFYWYRQILGQKVEFLVSFYNNEISEKSEIFDDQFSVERPDGSNFTLKIRSTKLEDSAMYFCASSRGTYNEQFFGPGTRLTVL.

This chain links TRBV4-2 with TRBJ1-2, with a tentative D call TRBD1 (5 bases). The V gene's germline CDR1 is LGHNA and CDR2 YNFKEQ. Trimming stripped 1 base from V and 0 bases from J, with 18 bases between. The CDR3 totals 18 residues. CDR3 loop: CASSQVAPGQGSNYGYTF. In nucleotides, the CDR3 is TGTGCCAGCAGCCAAGTGGCCCCAGGCCAGGGATCTAACTATGGCTACACCTTC.

The rearrangement links TRBV9 to TRBJ1-4; 10 bases are a match to TRBD1. Germline trimming cut 4 bases from V and 8 bases from J; bases unmatched to any gene: 14. The germline CDR1 and CDR2 sequences are SGDLS and YYNGEE. CDR3 size: 17 residues. The CDR3 sequence is CASSTRTGGPFKEKLFF. In DNA form, the CDR3 reads TGTGCCAGCAGCACACGGACAGGGGGTCCCTTTAAAGAAAAACTGTTTTTT.

The genes are TRBV30 and TRBJ2-6; D might be TRBD2 (6 bases). CDR3 length: 16 amino acids. V was pared by 0 bases and J by 0 bases, with 9 bases between. Germline V CDR1 and CDR2: GTSNPN, SVGIG (reference sequence). The CDR3 coding sequence is TGTGCCTGGAGTGTACGGGGGACCTCTGGGGCCAACGTCCTGACTTTC. Encoded protein: CAWSVRGTSGANVLTF.

The rearrangement uses TRBV6-4 and TRBJ2-3; possible D gene TRBD2, 5 bases. Per germline, CDR1 MRHNA and CDR2 SNTAGT. The CDR3 is 14 amino acids. The V end lost 6 bases, the J end lost 4 bases, and 14 bases lay between the germline ends. The CDR3, as DNA: TGTGCCAGCAGCCCGACCGGACTCGCAGATACGCAGTATTTT. Translating it yields CASSPTGLADTQYF.

A few counts support this clone. The gene calls are TRBV11-2 and TRBJ1-3, with D possibly TRBD1 on 6 matching bases. The V gene's germline CDR1 is SGHAT and CDR2 FQNNGV. V gave up 0 bases and J gave up 4 bases, with 13 bases separating them. The CDR3 length is 16 residues. CDR3 bases: TGTGCCAGCAGCTTAGATCGGGGGGCTAACGGAAACACCATATATTTT. It translates to CASSLDRGANGNTIYF.

In nucleotides, the CDR3 is TGTGCCAGCAGTTCAGGGGAATGGGAAAAACTGTTTTTT. This gives the protein CASSSGEWEKLFF. The chain employs TRBV27 and TRBJ1-4, with a weak D call TRBD1 (6 bases). V dropped 4 bases and J dropped 8 bases, with 11 bases sitting between them. CDR1 and CDR2 (germline): MNHEY, SMNVEV (reference sequence). The CDR3 has 13 amino acids.

The chain combines TRBV2 with TRBJ2-1; TRBD1 agrees at 7 bases. The ends lost 7 bases at V and 14 bases at J; junction bases unmatched: 8. Germline-derived CDR1 and CDR2 are SNHLY and FYNNEI. The CDR3 runs 11 residues. The CDR3 here is CASNLDRDEFF. In DNA form, the CDR3 reads TGTGCCAGCAACCTAGACAGGGATGAGTTCTTC.

The J gene is TRBJ1-6, the V gene TRBV7-6, with TRBD1 matching over 9 bases. The germline CDR1 and CDR2 sequences are SGHVS and FNYEAQ. CDR3 length: 15 amino acids. V was pared by 5 bases and J by 10 bases, with 9 bases of the junction left unmatched. The CDR3 bases are TGTGCCAGCAGCCCCGCGGGACAGGGCTTCTCACCCCTCCACTTT. Translation gives CASSPAGQGFSPLHF.

The chain is built from TRBV6-1 and TRBJ1-3; 9 positions agree with TRBD1. This CDR3 comprises 15 residues. The V gene end was trimmed by 4 bases and the J gene end by 5 bases; junction bases not matched to a gene: 6. Germline CDR1 MNHNS, CDR2 SASEGT. The CDR3 sequence: CASSATGTGRNTIYF. DNA for the CDR3: TGTGCCAGCAGTGCGACCGGGACAGGGCGAAACACCATATATTTT.

The V call is TRBV7-9, the J call TRBJ2-7, with D maybe TRBD1 (7 bases). CDR3 size: 17 residues. The ends were cut back, 5 bases at V and 0 bases at J, with 20 bases in the middle. Germline CDR1 and CDR2: SEHNR and FQNEAQ (reference sequence). For the CDR3, the DNA is TGTGCCAGCAGCGCAGGGGGTCAGGGACTTCTCTCCTACGAGCAGTACTTC. Amino acid sequence: CASSAGGQGLLSYEQYF.

In this sample, this clone turned up a few times. The chain has TRBV6-6 and TRBJ1-1; no firm D call. Trimming took 9 bases from V and 3 from J, leaving 11 bases between them. The CDR3 covers 12 residues. Germline CDR1 MNHNY, CDR2 SVGAGI (reference sequence). The CDR3 sequence: CASQRSDTEAFF. CDR3 nucleotides: TGTGCCAGTCAGAGGTCTGACACTGAAGCTTTCTTT.

V usage is TRBV10-1 and J usage is TRBJ1-3; 7 nucleotides match TRBD1. CDR1 is WNHNN and CDR2 is SYGVQD in the germline V gene (reference sequence). CDR3 size: 15 residues. J was trimmed by 4 bases and V by 6 bases; bases with no gene match: 9. The chain's CDR3 is CASSARTGGGNTIYF. The CDR3 DNA sequence: TGCGCCAGCAGCGCCAGGACAGGAGGAGGAAACACCATATATTTT.